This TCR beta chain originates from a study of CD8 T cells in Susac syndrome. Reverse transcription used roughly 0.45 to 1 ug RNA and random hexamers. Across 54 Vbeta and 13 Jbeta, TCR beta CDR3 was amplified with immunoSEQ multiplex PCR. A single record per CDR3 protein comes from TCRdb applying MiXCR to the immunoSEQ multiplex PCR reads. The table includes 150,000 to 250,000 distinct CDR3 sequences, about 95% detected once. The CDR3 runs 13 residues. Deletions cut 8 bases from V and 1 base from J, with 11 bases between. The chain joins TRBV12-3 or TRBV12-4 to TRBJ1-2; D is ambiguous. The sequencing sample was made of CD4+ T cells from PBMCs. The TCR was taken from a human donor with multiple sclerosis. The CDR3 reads CASALGHNYGYTF. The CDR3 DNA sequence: TGTGCCAGCGCTCTAGGTCATAACTATGGCTACACCTTC.